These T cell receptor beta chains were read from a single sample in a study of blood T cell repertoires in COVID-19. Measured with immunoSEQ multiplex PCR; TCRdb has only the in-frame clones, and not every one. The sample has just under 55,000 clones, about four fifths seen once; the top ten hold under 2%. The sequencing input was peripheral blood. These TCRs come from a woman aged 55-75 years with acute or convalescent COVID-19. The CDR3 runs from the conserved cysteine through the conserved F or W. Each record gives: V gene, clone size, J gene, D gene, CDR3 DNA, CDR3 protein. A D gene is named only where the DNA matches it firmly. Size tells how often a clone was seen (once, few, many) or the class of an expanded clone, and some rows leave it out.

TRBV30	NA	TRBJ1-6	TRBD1	TGTGCCTGGGGAAGGGGGACAGAATATTCACCCCTCCACTTT	CAWGRGTEYSPLHF
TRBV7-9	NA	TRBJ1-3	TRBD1	TGTGCCAGCAGACGAGGGACAGGGAGCTCTGGAAACACCATATATTTT	CASRRGTGSSGNTIYF
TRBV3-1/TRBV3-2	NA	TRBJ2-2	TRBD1	TGTGCCAGCAGCCCCAGGGGGACAGGGGCCCCCGGGGAGCTGTTTTTT	CASSPRGTGAPGELFF
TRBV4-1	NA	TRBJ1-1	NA	TGCGCCAGCAGCCAGACCGGTGCAGGGAACACTGAAGCTTTCTTT	CASSQTGAGNTEAFF
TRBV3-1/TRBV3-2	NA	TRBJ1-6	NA	TGTGCCAGCAGCCTAGGAGGGGGGGCGGCACCCCTCCACTTT	CASSLGGGAAPLHF
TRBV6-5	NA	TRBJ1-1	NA	TGTGCCAGCAGTTACTCTCGGGCCTATCGGGGCACTGAAGCTTTCTTT	CASSYSRAYRGTEAFF
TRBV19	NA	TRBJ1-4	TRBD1	TGTGCCAAAACAGGGGGCGACGCAACTAATGAAAAACTGTTTTTT	CAKTGGDATNEKLFF
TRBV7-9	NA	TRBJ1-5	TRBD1	TGTGCCAGCAGCTCCGGGACAGGGGGCGGGAGCAATCAGCCCCAGCATTTT	CASSSGTGGGSNQPQHF
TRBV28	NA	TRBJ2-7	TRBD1	TGTGCCAGCAGTGGCACCGGGACAGACTCCTACGAGCAGTACTTC	CASSGTGTDSYEQYF
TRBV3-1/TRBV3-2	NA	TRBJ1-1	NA	TGTGCCAGCAGCCCCGGAGGACAGATGAACACTGAAGCTTTCTTT	CASSPGGQMNTEAFF
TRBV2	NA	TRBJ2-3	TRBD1	TGTGCCAGCAGTGAAGGGACAGGATCCGATACGCAGTATTTT	CASSEGTGSDTQYF
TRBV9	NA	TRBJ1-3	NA	TGTGCCAGCAGCGTAGCCCCGGGAGAGTTTCTTGGAAACACCATATATTTT	CASSVAPGEFLGNTIYF
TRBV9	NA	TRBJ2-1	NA	TGTGCCAGCAGCGTAGGGCTAGCGAGCAGCAATGAGCAGTTCTTC	CASSVGLASSNEQFF
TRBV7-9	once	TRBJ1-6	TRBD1	TGTGCCAGCAGCGAAGGACAGGCCTTACCCCTCCACTTT	CASSEGQALPLHF
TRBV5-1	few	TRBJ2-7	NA	TGCGCCAGCAGCTTGAGAGGGGGCGCGGGGGAGCAGTACTTC	CASSLRGGAGEQYF
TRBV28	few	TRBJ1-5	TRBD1	TGTGCCAGCAGGGTGAGGACAGGATCGATTTATCAGCCCCAGCATTTT	CASRVRTGSIYQPQHF
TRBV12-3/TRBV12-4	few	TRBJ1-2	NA	TGTGCCAGCAGTCAAGGGAGGGGGTCTGGCTACACCTTC	CASSQGRGSGYTF
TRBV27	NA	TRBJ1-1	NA	TGTGCCAGCAGTTTAAATACGGTCACTGAAGCTTTCTTT	CASSLNTVTEAFF
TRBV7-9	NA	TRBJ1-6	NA	TGTGCCAGCAGCCGGACTGAGAATTCACCCCTCCACTTT	CASSRTENSPLHF
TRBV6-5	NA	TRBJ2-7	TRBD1	TGTGCCAGCAGGGCCGGGACAGTAACCTACGAGCAGTACTTC	CASRAGTVTYEQYF
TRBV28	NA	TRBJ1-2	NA	TGTGCCAGCGCGGACACCTATGGCTACACCTTC	CASADTYGYTF
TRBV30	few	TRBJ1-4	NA	TGTGCCTGGAAAAAAAGGGGGGGCACAACTAATGAAAAACTGTTTTTT	CAWKKRGGTTNEKLFF
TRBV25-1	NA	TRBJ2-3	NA	TGTGCCAGCAGTGACGCCCGAATGGGCGCGGGTAGCACAGATACGCAGTATTTT	CASSDARMGAGSTDTQYF
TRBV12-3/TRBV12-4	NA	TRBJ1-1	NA	TGTGCCAGCAGAGACGGGGGGAACACTGAAGCTTTCTTT	CASRDGGNTEAFF
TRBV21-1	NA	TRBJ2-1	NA	TGTGCCAGCAGCAGACCGGGGACTAGCGGGAGGACGACCTACAATGAGCAGTTCTTC	CASSRPGTSGRTTYNEQFF
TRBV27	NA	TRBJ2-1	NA	TGTGCCAGCACGAACAGGGCCCACAATGAGCAGTTCTTC	CASTNRAHNEQFF
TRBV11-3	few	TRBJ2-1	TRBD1	TGTGCCAGCAGCCTTGGGGACAGGGGAGACGAGCAGTTCTTC	CASSLGDRGDEQFF
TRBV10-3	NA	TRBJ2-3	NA	TGTGCCATCAGTGAAGTAACAGGGCGCACAGATACGCAGTATTTT	CAISEVTGRTDTQYF
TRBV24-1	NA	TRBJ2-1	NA	TGTGCCACCAGCAGGGGTGGCTACAATGAGCAGTTCTTC	CATSRGGYNEQFF
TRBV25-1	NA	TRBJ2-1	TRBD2	TGTGCCAGCAGTTTTAGCGGGGCGGTGAACAATGAGCAGTTCTTC	CASSFSGAVNNEQFF
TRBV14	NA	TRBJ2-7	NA	TGTGCCAGCAGCCAATTTGCGTCCTACGAGCAGTACTTC	CASSQFASYEQYF
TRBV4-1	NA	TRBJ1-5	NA	TGCGCCAGCAGCCAAGCGATCCAGGGGATTCAGCCCCAGCATTTT	CASSQAIQGIQPQHF
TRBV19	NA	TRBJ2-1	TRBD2	TGTGCCAGTAGTATAGATCCGGCGGGGGGCCACAATGAGCAGTTCTTC	CASSIDPAGGHNEQFF
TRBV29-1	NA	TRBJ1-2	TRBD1	TGCAGCGCCCCAAAGACCGCGGGACAGGGGGCGCTTGGCTACACCTTC	CSAPKTAGQGALGYTF
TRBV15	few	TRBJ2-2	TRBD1	TGTGCCACCAGCAGAGATTTGGGGACAGTAAGGAACACCGGGGAGCTGTTTTTT	CATSRDLGTVRNTGELFF
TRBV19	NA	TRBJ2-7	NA	TGTGCCAGTGCCCAGGGGCAAGCCTACGAGCAGTACTTC	CASAQGQAYEQYF
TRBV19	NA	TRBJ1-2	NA	TGTGCCAGTAGTATTACAGGGCTGGCTAACTATGGCTACACCTTC	CASSITGLANYGYTF
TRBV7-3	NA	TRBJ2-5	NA	TGTGCCAGCAGCCGGGATTTAACAGAGACCCAGTACTTC	CASSRDLTETQYF
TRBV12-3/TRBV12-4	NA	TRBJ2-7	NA	TGTGCCAGCACTAAGTTGCCCTACGAGCAGTACTTC	CASTKLPYEQYF
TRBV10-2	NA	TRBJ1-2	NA	TGCGCCAGCAGTGATGGGGGCTCTAACTATGGCTACACCTTC	CASSDGGSNYGYTF
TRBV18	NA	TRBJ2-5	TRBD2	TGTGCCAGCTCACCCCTTGACCAAGCGGGGGGCCAAGAGACCCAGTACTTC	CASSPLDQAGGQETQYF
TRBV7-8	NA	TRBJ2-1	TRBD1	TGTGCCAGCAGCTTAAATCGAACCGGGGACAGGGATTACAATGAGCAGTTCTTC	CASSLNRTGDRDYNEQFF
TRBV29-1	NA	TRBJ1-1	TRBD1	TGCAGCGTTGCACTCCCGAAGGGGGCCACTGAAGCTTTCTTT	CSVALPKGATEAFF
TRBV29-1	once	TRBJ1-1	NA	TGCAGCGTTGATGACTCTTACACTGAAGCTTTCTTT	CSVDDSYTEAFF
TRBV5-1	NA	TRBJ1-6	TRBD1	TGCGCCAGCAGCAAAGACAGGGGGAATTCACCCCTCCACTTT	CASSKDRGNSPLHF
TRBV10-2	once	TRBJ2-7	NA	TGCGCCAGCAGTGTACAGGAGAGGTACGAGCAGTACTTC	CASSVQERYEQYF
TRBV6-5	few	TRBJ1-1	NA	TGTGCCAGCAGCCAAGGAAAGGTGGAGTTTTTCTTT	CASSQGKVEFFF
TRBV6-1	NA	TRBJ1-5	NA	TGTGCCAGCAGTGAAGTCCCCTTTCAGCCCCAGCATTTT	CASSEVPFQPQHF
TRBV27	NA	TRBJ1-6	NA	TGTGCCAGCAGCCATCAAAAAAATTCACCCCTCCACTTT	CASSHQKNSPLHF
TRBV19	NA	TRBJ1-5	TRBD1	TGTGCCAGTCGGGACAGGGGACGGAATAGCAATCAGCCCCAGCATTTT	CASRDRGRNSNQPQHF
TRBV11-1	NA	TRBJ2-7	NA	TGTGCCAGCAGCTTAGAACACCTCACCTACGAGCAGTACTTC	CASSLEHLTYEQYF
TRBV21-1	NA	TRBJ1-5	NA	TGTGCCAGCAGCAAAGAAGGGGGCGCCTTTCAGCCCCAGCATTTT	CASSKEGGAFQPQHF
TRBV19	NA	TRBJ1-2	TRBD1	TGTGCCAGTAGTCGGGACAGGAACTATGGCTACACCTTC	CASSRDRNYGYTF
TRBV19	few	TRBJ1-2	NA	TGTGCCAGTAGTAGACTCAGGGGAGCGAGTGGCTACACCTTC	CASSRLRGASGYTF
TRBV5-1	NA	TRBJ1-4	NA	TGCGCCAGCAGCTTGCAGGTGGAGGGTGAAAAACTGTTTTTT	CASSLQVEGEKLFF
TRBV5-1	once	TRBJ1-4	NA	TGCGCCAGCAGCTTGGCGGGTAGGCAGCGGAATGAAAAACTGTTTTTT	CASSLAGRQRNEKLFF
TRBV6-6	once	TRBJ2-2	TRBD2	TGTGCCAGCAGTTACGGGAGGGGAGACGCCGGGGAGCTGTTTTTT	CASSYGRGDAGELFF
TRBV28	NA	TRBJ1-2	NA	TGTGCCAGCAGTTCCCTCCGGGACACCTTTTCCTATGGCTACACCTTC	CASSSLRDTFSYGYTF
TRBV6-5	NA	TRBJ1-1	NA	TGTGCCAGCAGTTCGTTGACAGTGAACACTGAAGCTTTCTTT	CASSSLTVNTEAFF